Below, 29 T cell receptor beta chains from the same sample are listed, as sequenced in a study of PD-1 blockade in classical Hodgkin lymphoma. Using immunoSEQ multiplex PCR, the repertoire was profiled, and TCRdb retains in-frame clones only, with some absent. The sample includes roughly 50,000 clones, 81% of them seen just once. Every single patient, without exception, relapsed after autologous stem cell transplantation, and brentuximab vedotin exposure varied. The sample in question was peripheral blood mononuclear cells (PBMCs), obtained at baseline. The receptors stem from a human donor with classical Hodgkin lymphoma.

This rearrangement joins TRBV11-2 to TRBJ1-1; 9 positions match TRBD1. Germline CDR1 and CDR2: SGHAT and FQNNGV. This CDR3 is built from 15 residues. J was trimmed by 5 bases and V by 5 bases; bases with no gene match: 9. CDR3 loop: CASSTRTGELTEAFF. CDR3 DNA: TGTGCCAGCAGCACTCGGACAGGGGAATTGACTGAAGCTTTCTTT.

The rearrangement uses TRBV10-3 and TRBJ2-7, with a weak D call TRBD2 (5 bases). The ends were cut back, 2 bases at V and 4 bases at J, with 15 bases in the middle. CDR3 length: 15 residues. CDR1 and CDR2 (germline): ENHRY, SYGVKD. CDR3 region: CAISEGLAGGYEQYF. CDR3 sequence (DNA): TGTGCCATCAGTGAGGGTCTAGCCGGAGGTTACGAGCAGTACTTC.

This clone has a single count. The chain joins TRBV21-1 to TRBJ2-7; TRBD1 is taken as the D call from the table, unchecked against the DNA. TRBV21-1 is given as a pseudogene. This CDR3 has 14 residues. The CDR3 sequence: CASSHKRGHYEQYV. CDR3 DNA: TGTGCCAGCAGCCACAAACGGGGACACTACGAGCAGTACGTC.

The rearrangement links TRBV9 to TRBJ1-1; 7 bases are shared with TRBD1. Per the germline V gene, CDR1 is SGDLS and CDR2 is YYNGEE. The CDR3 consists of 15 residues. V gave up 2 bases and J gave up 4 bases; unmatched junction bases: 8. The CDR3 loop is CASSVFEGAGTEAFF. The CDR3 DNA reads as TGTGCCAGCAGCGTTTTTGAGGGGGCGGGCACTGAAGCTTTCTTT.

This clone came up once. The chain has TRBV6-6 and TRBJ2-4; 7 bases agree with TRBD1. The J segment lost 5 bases and the V segment lost 9 bases, leaving 4 bases of the junction unmatched. CDR1 MNHNY and CDR2 SVGAGI come from the germline V gene (reference sequence). This CDR3 region has 12 residues. The CDR3 loop is CASRTGENIQYF. CDR3 nucleotide sequence: TGTGCCAGTCGGACAGGAGAAAACATTCAGTACTTC.

This clone showed up just once. The gene calls are TRBV7-6 and TRBJ2-1, with 10 bases aligning to TRBD2. This CDR3 spans 16 amino acids. The V segment lost 1 base and the J segment 3 bases; nucleotides outside the gene matches: 3. Looked up from germline, CDR1 is SGHVS and CDR2 is FNYEAQ. CDR3 sequence (DNA): TGTGCCAGCAGCTTAGAACCTAGCGGGAGCTACAATGAGCAGTTCTTC. It codes for CASSLEPSGSYNEQFF.

This chain connects TRBV10-3 to TRBJ2-6, with unresolved D. Trimming pared 11 bases from V and 0 bases from J, leaving 17 bases between. The CDR3 spans 16 residues. CDR1 and CDR2 from the germline V gene are ENHRY and SYGVKD. The CDR3 DNA follows: TGTGCCTCCACTCCCTCGGTGGGCTCTGGGGCCAACGTCCTGACTTTC. Residues: CASTPSVGSGANVLTF.

The chain employs TRBV6-5 and TRBJ2-3, with 9 nucleotides matching TRBD1. Losses at the gene ends were 6 bases for V and 12 bases for J; bases not matched to a gene: 7. Per the germline V gene, CDR1 is MNHEY and CDR2 is SVGAGI. This CDR3 has 12 amino acids. CDR3 sequence: CASSGPGQGQYF. The DNA of the CDR3 is TGTGCCAGCAGCGGCCCGGGACAGGGTCAGTATTTT.

The V call is TRBV11-2, the J call TRBJ2-3; D ambiguous. The germline CDR1 and CDR2 sequences are SGHAT and FQNNGV. Trimming took off 2 bases at V and 4 bases at J, with 13 bases between the two ends. CDR3 length equals 15 residues. The CDR3 region has the DNA TGTGCCAGCAGCTTAATAACGAGAGCCGCAGATACGCAGTATTTT. It encodes CASSLITRAADTQYF.

The chain's CDR3 is CASGLLTSKGTQYF. CDR3 nucleotide sequence: TGTGCTAGTGGTTTGTTGACTAGTAAGGGGACCCAGTACTTC. The chain uses TRBV12-5 and TRBJ2-5; D possibly corresponds to TRBD2 (6 bases). The germline V gene encodes CDR1 LGHNT and CDR2 FRNRAP. The CDR3 runs to 14 residues. V dropped 2 bases and J dropped 7 bases, with 14 bases sitting between them.

The chain joins TRBV18 to TRBJ2-2, with TRBD2 matching over 9 bases. In germline, CDR1 is KGHSH, CDR2 LQKENI. The trim removed 6 bases at V and 2 bases at J, leaving 4 bases unmatched. The CDR3 extends over 15 amino acids. The CDR3 DNA reads TGTGCCAGCTCCGTGACTAGCGGAAACACCGGGGAGCTGTTTTTT. As protein: CASSVTSGNTGELFF.

The genes are TRBV6-1 and TRBJ1-5, with TRBD1 as a possible D gene (6 bases). Germline V gene sequence: CDR1 MNHNS, CDR2 SASEGT. The length of the CDR3 is 15 residues. With 8 bases removed from V and 0 bases from J, the gap between germline ends came to 14 bases. CDR3 DNA: TGTGCCAGCCGGACAGACCCGAATAGCAATCAGCCCCAGCATTTT. Translation: CASRTDPNSNQPQHF.

This chain links TRBV9 with TRBJ1-3, with 7 bases matching TRBD1. Trimming took 2 bases from V and 4 from J; bases not matched to a gene: 9. CDR1 and CDR2 (germline): SGDLS, YYNGEE. This CDR3 spans 16 amino acids. The DNA of the CDR3 is TGTGCCAGCAGCGTCAACAGGGGTCTTGGCGGAAACACCATATATTTT. Protein product: CASSVNRGLGGNTIYF.

This clone came up a few times. This chain uses TRBV5-3 with TRBJ1-1, with D unclear. TRBV5-3 is placed among ORFs of uncertain function. Trimming shortened V by 8 bases and J by 3 bases, and 23 bases separated the two germline ends. The CDR3 consists of 16 residues. The CDR3 here is CASGNKPLFLDTEAFF. The CDR3 DNA reads TGTGCCAGCGGGAATAAGCCTCTATTCCTCGACACTGAAGCTTTCTTT.

This clone was detected only once. This sequence joins TRBV7-2 and TRBJ1-2; weak D call: TRBD1 (5 bases). V dropped 5 bases and J dropped 10 bases, with 17 bases sitting between them. The germline gives CDR1 SGHTA, CDR2 FQGNSA. CDR3 length equals 13 residues. CDR3 nucleotide sequence: TGTGCCAGCAGCCCCGGACAATCCCTAGACTACACCTTC. The encoded protein is CASSPGQSLDYTF.

This chain uses TRBV30 with TRBJ1-3; no firm D call. CDR1 is GTSNPN and CDR2 is SVGIG in the germline V gene (reference sequence). This CDR3 region has 12 residues. The V gene lost 3 bases and the J gene lost 4 bases, with 7 bases spanning the gap. The CDR3 DNA reads TGTGCCTGGAGGTACATCGGAAACACCATATATTTT. Encoded protein: CAWRYIGNTIYF.

The gene calls are TRBV18 and TRBJ2-7; TRBD1 aligns across 9 bases. The CDR3 spans 18 residues. Trimming removed 2 bases from V and 4 bases from J; junction bases left unmatched: 15. Germline V gene sequence: CDR1 KGHSH, CDR2 LQKENI. The CDR3, as DNA: TGTGCCAGCTCACCAAAAACCGGGACAGGGATCGAATTATACGAGCAGTACTTC. Protein sequence: CASSPKTGTGIELYEQYF.

This chain links TRBV5-4 with TRBJ1-1, with D possibly matching TRBD1 (6 bases). Deletions cut 6 bases from V and 3 bases from J, with 15 bases between. This CDR3 contains 14 residues. The germline CDR1 and CDR2 sequences are SGHNT and YYREEE (reference sequence). The DNA of the CDR3 is TGTGCCAGCACCACAGGGAGAGCGGACACTGAAGCTTTCTTT. The encoded protein is CASTTGRADTEAFF.

There are many counts of this clone. This chain links TRBV7-8 with TRBJ1-1; TRBD1 matches at 7 bases. The germline gives CDR1 SGHVS, CDR2 FQNEAQ. V lost 8 bases and J lost 7; bases outside the gene matches: 10. The CDR3 runs 13 residues. The CDR3 sequence is CASRDRVFGEAFF. The CDR3, as DNA: TGTGCCAGCCGTGACAGGGTTTTTGGTGAAGCTTTCTTT.

This clone was seen once. V usage is TRBV30 and J usage is TRBJ2-7, with 9 bases matching TRBD1. Germline CDR1 is GTSNPN and CDR2 is SVGIG (reference sequence). The CDR3 covers 13 residues. The J segment lost 7 bases and the V segment lost 2 bases, leaving 6 bases of the junction unmatched. CDR3 sequence (DNA): TGTGCCTGGAGTTGGGGGGGGACAGGGGAGCAGTACTTC. Its protein is CAWSWGGTGEQYF.

In its sample, this clone was seen a few times. The J gene is TRBJ2-3, the V gene TRBV6-4; a possible D gene is TRBD2 (6 bases). The germline V gene encodes CDR1 MRHNA and CDR2 SNTAGT. The V and J ends lost 5 bases and 2 bases respectively, with 14 bases between them. The CDR3 covers 15 residues. In DNA form, the CDR3 reads TGTGCCAGCAGTAACGGGAGCGGGTCCACAGATACGCAGTATTTT. Residues: CASSNGSGSTDTQYF.

The chain combines TRBV18 with TRBJ2-7; 8 bases line up with TRBD1. CDR3 length: 14 residues. The germline CDR1 and CDR2 sequences are KGHSH and LQKENI. V trimming: 4 bases; J trimming: 5 bases; junction bases outside the gene matches: 7. CDR3 in amino acids: CASSLTDRVHEQYV. The CDR3 coding sequence is TGTGCCAGCTCACTTACGGACAGGGTCCACGAGCAGTACGTC.

The rearrangement uses TRBV11-3 and TRBJ2-7; D call uncertain. V gave up 0 bases and J gave up 6 bases, with 3 bases separating them. Per the germline V gene, CDR1 is SGHNT and CDR2 is YENEEA. The CDR3 is 11 amino acids. Here the CDR3 DNA reads TGTGCCAGCAGCTTAGATGGCGAGCAGTACGTC. Translated, it gives CASSLDGEQYV.

The CDR3 nucleotides read TGTGCCTGGGAAGATGACAGGGGGCTTTTTTCTAGGGCCAACGTCCTGACTTTC. Its translation: CAWEDDRGLFSRANVLTF. The chain is built from TRBV30 and TRBJ2-6; 10 nucleotides align to TRBD1. Germline V CDR1 and CDR2: GTSNPN, SVGIG (reference sequence). The CDR3 covers 18 residues. Unmatched junction bases numbered 15, after V lost 5 bases and J lost 5 bases.

The chain couples TRBV4-1 to TRBJ2-7, with 7 positions matching TRBD2. The CDR3 covers 13 residues. Per germline, CDR1 MGHRA and CDR2 YSYEKL. With 4 bases clipped from V and 2 bases from J, the junction kept 2 bases outside the gene matches. DNA for the CDR3: TGCGCCAGCAGCCCCGGACTAGCCTACGAGCAGTACTTC. Its protein product is CASSPGLAYEQYF.

The CDR3 protein is CASSQTHLGYNEQFF. The CDR3 DNA sequence: TGTGCCAGCAGCCAGACCCATCTGGGGTACAATGAGCAGTTCTTC. The V call is TRBV11-3, the J call TRBJ2-1; no definite D call. V lost 5 bases and J lost 4, with 15 bases in between. The CDR3 is made up of 15 amino acids. Looked up from germline, CDR1 is SGHNT and CDR2 is YENEEA.

This clone was detected once. V gene TRBV10-3 combines with J gene TRBJ1-2, with a weak D call TRBD1 (5 bases). Germline assignment: CDR1 ENHRY and CDR2 SYGVKD. The CDR3 is made up of 13 amino acids. The V gene lost 10 bases and the J gene lost 6 bases, with 18 bases spanning the gap. CDR3 in DNA: TGTGCCACCCATCGGGACCTATCGGATGGCTACACCTTC. This gives the protein CATHRDLSDGYTF.

The chain uses TRBV21-1 and TRBJ2-5; whether TRBD2, the table's D call, matches the DNA was not checked. TRBV21-1 is classified as a pseudogene. The CDR3 runs to 13 residues. This chain's CDR3 is CASSKKREKTQYF. Written as DNA, the CDR3 is TGTGCCAGCAGCAAAAAGAGGGAAAAGACCCAGTACTTC.

Sample share makes this clone medium-sized. J is TRBJ2-5 and V is TRBV30, with 13 bases matching TRBD2. The CDR3 has 17 residues. Germline-derived CDR1 and CDR2 are GTSNPN and SVGIG (reference sequence). V trimming: 0 bases; J trimming: 4 bases; junction bases outside the gene matches: 8. This CDR3 reads CAWSVLAGGLGLETQYF. CDR3 DNA: TGTGCCTGGAGTGTACTAGCGGGAGGGCTCGGCCTAGAGACCCAGTACTTC. Full variable domain (remainder filled in from reference TRBV30 and TRBJ2-5): SQTIHQWPATLVQPVGSPLSLECTVEGTSNPNLYWYRQAAGRGLQLLFYSVGIGQISSEVPQNLSASRPQDRQFILSSKKLLLSDSGFYLCAWSVLAGGLGLETQYFGPGTRLLVL.